This T cell receptor (beta chain) is drawn from a study of blood T cell repertoires in COVID-19 (dated by TCRdb to the early 2020s). Turning to the overall study: Samples from collaborators originated in the United States, Italy and Spain and spanned both the acute and convalescent phases of COVID-19. A freely available public database, intended as a resource for researchers studying the immune response to SARS-CoV-2, is where the repertoires were released. Deeply sampled blood TCRbeta repertoires from subjects exposed to, actively infected with, or recovered from COVID-19 were included in the dataset. Where HLA class I and class II types were available, the types were taken from metadata supplied by the sample provider, not from assay-based typing. Samples were obtained from the ongoing ImmuneRACE study (first 160 participants) and from 1,200 or so subjects provided by 6 global collaborators. Sample metadata almost always included a de-identified subject ID, COVID-19 status, age in years and sex. The material from the prospective study consisted of cDNA or gDNA derived from T cells, B-cell-depleted T cells, or PBMCs. The paper as a whole reports these results and caveats: Clinical and demographic metadata were provided uncurated, with the amount varying by source and participant.

One collaborating source in Seattle enrolled patients during active infection and followed them longitudinally through the course of disease. Each collaborating institution followed its own protocols to collect whole blood in K2EDTA tubes. For TCRbeta analysis, collaborator samples were shipped as frozen whole blood, as isolated PBMCs, or as DNA extracted from either sample type. Regarding this clone: It has no known antigen specificity. No base qualities exist here, and no much larger clone lies one base off it.

V and J are truncated by 2 bases and 1 base respectively, leaving an intervening sequence of 8 bases. Spanning cysteine to phenylalanine, the CDR3 consists of 14 amino acids. Just CDR3 DNA is preserved here, 42 bases in frame from base 1. The CDR1 and CDR2 encoded by the germline V gene are ENHRY and SYGVKD. The immunoSEQ Assay, a bias-controlled multiplex PCR, was used to amplify TCRbeta CDR3 regions from genomic DNA. The study's processing was this. Within the assay, amplification of reference gene primers was used to estimate how many nucleated cells each sample contained. To quantify the absolute abundance of each unique TCRbeta CDR3 rearrangement, sequence reads were collapsed and filtered. For each sample, productive Simpson clonality was calculated by taking the square root of Simpson's diversity index across productive rearrangements. This is the immuneACCESS table as TCRdb keeps it, with only in-frame sequences that have V and J called. A part of the clones is gone; compared with another copy, unresolved V genes explain less than half, and the rest is unexplained. The DNA gave D and trimming, while V, J and clone size come from that table. For this sample there are 300,000 to 350,000 clones; about 87% appear just once. The top ten hold roughly a tenth of the sample.

This receptor was obtained from a man aged 25 to 40 with COVID-19, enrolled during active disease. The chain is made from TRBV10-3 and TRBJ1-1, with the D gene uncertain. Sequencing used peripheral blood. CDR3 reads: CAISEQEGNTEAFF. The base sequence is TGTGCCATCAGTGAGCAGGAGGGGAACACTGAAGCTTTCTTT.